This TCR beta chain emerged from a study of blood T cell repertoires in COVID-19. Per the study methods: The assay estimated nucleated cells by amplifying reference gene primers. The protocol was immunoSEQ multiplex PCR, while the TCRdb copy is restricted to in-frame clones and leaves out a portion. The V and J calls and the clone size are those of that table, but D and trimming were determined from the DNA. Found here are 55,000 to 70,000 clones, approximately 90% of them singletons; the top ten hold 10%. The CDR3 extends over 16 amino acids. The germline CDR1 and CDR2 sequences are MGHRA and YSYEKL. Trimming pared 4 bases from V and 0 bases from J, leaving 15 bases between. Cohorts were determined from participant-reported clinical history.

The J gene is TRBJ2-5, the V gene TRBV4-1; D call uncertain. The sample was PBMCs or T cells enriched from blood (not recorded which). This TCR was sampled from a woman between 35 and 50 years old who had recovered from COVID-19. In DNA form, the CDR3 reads TGCGCCAGCAGCCTAACCTACCCGGTTGACCAAGAGACCCAGTACTTC. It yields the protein CASSLTYPVDQETQYF.